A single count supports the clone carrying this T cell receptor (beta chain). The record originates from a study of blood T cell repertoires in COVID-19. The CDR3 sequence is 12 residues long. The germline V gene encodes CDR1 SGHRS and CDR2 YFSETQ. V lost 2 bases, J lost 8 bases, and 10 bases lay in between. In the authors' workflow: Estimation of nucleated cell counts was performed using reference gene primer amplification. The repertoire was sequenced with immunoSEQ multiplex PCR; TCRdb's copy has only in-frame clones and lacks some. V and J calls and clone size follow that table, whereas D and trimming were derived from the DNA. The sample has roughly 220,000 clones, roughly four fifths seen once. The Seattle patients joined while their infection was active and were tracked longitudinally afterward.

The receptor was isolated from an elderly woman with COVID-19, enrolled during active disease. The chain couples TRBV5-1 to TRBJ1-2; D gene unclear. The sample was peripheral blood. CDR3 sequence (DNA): TGCGCCAGCAGCTTCGGGGAGTGGGGCTACACCTTC. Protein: CASSFGEWGYTF.